This T cell receptor beta chain was sequenced during a study of T cells after yellow fever vaccination. A single record per CDR3 protein comes from TCRdb applying MiXCR to the 5' RACE reads. The sample has tens of thousands of distinct CDR3 sequences, around 7.8% seen once; the top ten hold approximately 30%. Germline lookup yields CDR1 MGHRA and CDR2 YSYEKL. This CDR3 spans 16 amino acids. Trimming removed 2 bases at V and 3 bases at J, with 11 bases between. With respect to this clonotype: Its antigen is still unknown. A much bigger clone sits one base away, suggesting this may be a read error.

Study observations and caveats: The secondary response peaked faster, at day 5 versus 15, but was weaker.

The clonotype was recovered from a man younger than 30 who received the YFV17D yellow fever vaccine. Sequencing used CD8+ T cells sorted from PBMCs, obtained 10 days after the first yellow fever vaccination. V gene TRBV4-1 combines with J gene TRBJ2-6; possibly TRBD2 for D (6 bases). The CDR3: CASSQPGSYGANVLTF. CDR3 sequence (DNA): TGCGCCAGCAGCCAACCCGGGAGCTATGGGGCCAACGTCCTGACTTTC.